A single sample gave rise to the 30 T cell receptor beta chains below, sequenced in a study of T-cell memory formation after mild COVID-19. TCRdb analysed the 5' RACE reads with MiXCR anew, one entry per CDR3 protein. The sample includes 300,000 to 400,000 distinct CDR3 sequences, 25% to 30% of them seen just once. Sequenced input: PBMCs or a T cell subset sorted from them (not recorded which). These receptors originate from an adult woman who had mild COVID-19 (a few samples of this study predate the infection). Cell type and time point are not known.

This clonotype was seen a few times. The chain joins TRBV24-1 to TRBJ2-7; perhaps TRBD2 as D (5 bases). Looked up from germline, CDR1 is KGHDR and CDR2 is SFDVKD. V lost 7 bases to trimming and J lost 0 bases, with 12 bases between them. This CDR3 spans 14 amino acids. CDR3 nucleotides: TGTGCCACCAGACCAGGTGGGAGCTCCTACGAGCAGTACTTC. It is translated as CATRPGGSSYEQYF.

This clonotype has a handful of counts. J is TRBJ2-1 and V is TRBV6-2 or TRBV6-3; possibly TRBD1 for D (5 bases). In germline, CDR1 is MNHEY, CDR2 SVGEGT. The germline V and J ends were trimmed by 0 bases and 10 bases, with 7 bases remaining between them. CDR3 length equals 12 residues. For the CDR3, the DNA is TGTGCCAGCAGTTACTCCCACAGGGAGCAGTTCTTC. This sequence encodes CASSYSHREQFF.

V gene TRBV18 combines with J gene TRBJ1-2; D is unresolved. The CDR3 spans 15 residues. Per the germline V gene, CDR1 is KGHSH and CDR2 is LQKENI. V was clipped by 3 bases and J by 8 bases, with 19 bases between them. CDR3 sequence: CASSPLGAELRGYTF. The CDR3 DNA is TGTGCCAGCTCACCCCTCGGAGCAGAGTTAAGGGGCTACACCTTC.

This clonotype was counted a few times. The CDR3 sequence is CASSLVWGNTDTQYF. The CDR3 DNA reads TGTGCCAGCAGCTTGGTCTGGGGGAACACAGATACGCAGTATTTT. V gene TRBV5-4 combines with J gene TRBJ2-3; D may match TRBD1 or TRBD2 (5 bases each). The V gene's germline CDR1 is SGHNT and CDR2 YYREEE (reference sequence). This CDR3 has 15 residues. V shed 0 bases and J shed 2 bases, with 10 bases lying between them.

This clonotype occurred once. This rearrangement joins TRBV7-6 to TRBJ1-6; D is unresolved. The CDR3 has 16 residues. Trimming removed 5 bases from V and 1 base from J, with 12 bases in between. CDR1 is SGHVS, CDR2 FNYEAQ, per germline. CDR3 in amino acids: CASSRIIWSYNSPLHF. The CDR3 region has the DNA TGTGCCAGCAGCCGGATAATTTGGTCCTATAATTCACCCCTCCACTTT.

This clonotype was counted only a few times. The V gene is TRBV20-1, the J gene TRBJ2-5; tentative D call: TRBD2 (6 bases). Between the trimmed V and J ends, which lost 0 bases and 4 bases, there was a span of 9 bases. CDR3 size: 13 residues. Germline CDR1 reads DFQATT; CDR2 reads SNEGSKA (reference sequence). The CDR3, as DNA: TGCAGTGCTAGAGATGGAGGGCGAGAGACCCAGTACTTC. Protein sequence: CSARDGGRETQYF.

V gene TRBV12-3 or TRBV12-4 combines with J gene TRBJ2-2, with TRBD1 identical over 8 bases. The CDR3 has 13 amino acids. V shed 7 bases, J shed 8 bases, and the junction held 6 bases outside the gene matches. The CDR3 sequence is CASKLDRVGELFF. The CDR3 DNA reads as TGTGCCAGCAAATTGGACAGGGTGGGGGAGCTGTTTTTT.

This clonotype was counted only a few times. The rearrangement links TRBV7-3 to TRBJ2-5; TRBD1 might be the D (6 bases). The CDR3 totals 13 residues. V was cut by 6 bases and J by 4 bases, with 12 bases left in between. The germline CDR1 and CDR2 sequences are SGHTA and FQGTGA. CDR3 sequence: CASRGGPGETQYF. CDR3 DNA sequence: TGTGCCAGCAGAGGGGGACCCGGAGAGACCCAGTACTTC.

The CDR3 is CASSSSVSGGQDGYTF. The CDR3, as DNA: TGTGCCAGCAGTTCATCGGTGTCCGGGGGACAGGACGGCTACACCTTC. The chain links TRBV12-3 or TRBV12-4 to TRBJ1-2, with TRBD1 identical over 8 bases. V lost 4 bases, J lost 8 bases, and 15 bases stayed unmatched. The CDR3 consists of 16 residues.

The CDR3 DNA follows: TGTGCCAGCCGTTCTTCGACAGGGCATGGCTACACCTTC. As protein: CASRSSTGHGYTF. The V and J genes are TRBV6-2 or TRBV6-3 and TRBJ1-2, with TRBD1 matching over 7 bases. Unmatched junction bases numbered 9, after V lost 8 bases and J lost 6 bases. The CDR3 extends over 13 amino acids. Germline CDR1 and CDR2: MNHEY and SVGEGT.

The CDR3 sequence: CASRRVTGRDNSPLHF. The CDR3 DNA reads as TGTGCCAGCAGACGAGTCACCGGGAGAGATAATTCACCCCTCCACTTT. V and J are TRBV7-9 and TRBJ1-6; no clear D gene. The germline V and J ends were trimmed by 6 bases and 5 bases, with 17 bases remaining between them. Germline-derived CDR1 and CDR2 are SEHNR and FQNEAQ (reference sequence). This CDR3 comprises 16 residues.

This clonotype has only a few counts. V gene TRBV20-1 combines with J gene TRBJ2-7, with D tentatively TRBD1 (7 bases). CDR1 DFQATT and CDR2 SNEGSKA come from the germline V gene (reference sequence). The V and J ends lost 6 bases and 2 bases respectively, with 20 bases between them. CDR3 size: 15 residues. The DNA for the CDR3 is TGCAGTGCCAGTTGGGGGGCGAGGGGGCCCTACGAGCAGTACTTC. It translates to CSASWGARGPYEQYF.

The chain recombines TRBV7-6 with TRBJ1-1; D might be TRBD1 (5 bases). Trimming stripped 8 bases from V and 4 bases from J, with 20 bases between. The CDR3 covers 15 residues. Germline V gene data show CDR1 as SGHVS and CDR2 as FNYEAQ. The CDR3 DNA reads as TGTGCCAGCGTATTGGGGGACTTCCGAGGCACTGAAGCTTTCTTT. It yields the protein CASVLGDFRGTEAFF.

V gene TRBV29-1 combines with J gene TRBJ1-1; the D is unclear. CDR1 and CDR2 (germline): SQVTM, ANQGSEA. V gave up 2 bases and J gave up 1 base, with 11 bases separating them. This CDR3 has 14 residues. CDR3 DNA sequence: TGCAGCGTTGAAAACGTTGGGCGGAACACTGAAGCTTTCTTT. This encodes CSVENVGRNTEAFF.

The chain carries TRBV7-2 and TRBJ2-3; D unresolved. Deletions cut 3 bases from V and 6 bases from J, with 10 bases between. The CDR3 length is 13 residues. Germline assignment: CDR1 SGHTA and CDR2 FQGNSA. The CDR3 protein is CASSFGPPDTQYF. The CDR3 DNA follows: TGTGCCAGCAGCTTCGGACCGCCCGATACGCAGTATTTT. The full variable domain, in which reference TRBV7-2 and TRBJ2-3 provide the parts outside the CDR3, is GAGVSQSPSNKVTEKGKDVELRCDPISGHTALYWYRQSLGQGLEFLIYFQGNSAPDKSGLPSDRFSAERTGGSVSTLTIQRTQQEDSAVYLCASSFGPPDTQYFGPGTRLTVL.

The V gene is TRBV4-1, the J gene TRBJ2-7, with 11 bases that match TRBD1. V shed 3 bases and J 3 bases; nucleotides not matched to a gene: 10. Germline CDR1 reads MGHRA; CDR2 reads YSYEKL. The CDR3 runs 17 residues. The CDR3 sequence: CASSQPGGTGGFYEQYF. DNA for the CDR3: TGCGCCAGCAGCCAGCCGGGGGGGACAGGGGGTTTCTACGAGCAGTACTTC.

The rearrangement joins TRBV5-1 to TRBJ2-2; TRBD1 agrees at 7 bases. Germline V gene lookup returns CDR1 SGHRS and CDR2 YFSETQ. The junction had 9 bases not matched to a gene; V was cut back by 4 bases and J by 6 bases. This CDR3 comprises 15 residues. CDR3 region: CASSTGQEIPGELFF. In DNA form, the CDR3 reads TGCGCCAGCAGCACTGGACAGGAGATTCCCGGGGAGCTGTTTTTT.

V and J are TRBV5-4 and TRBJ1-5; tentatively, D is TRBD1 (5 bases). This CDR3 has 15 amino acids. Germline CDR1 reads SGHNT; CDR2 reads YYREEE (reference sequence). V was trimmed by 0 bases and J by 4 bases, leaving 11 bases between them. The CDR3 reads CASSLGGGINQPQHF. The DNA for the CDR3 is TGTGCCAGCAGCTTGGGGGGGGGGATAAATCAGCCCCAGCATTTT.

The CDR3 spells CSVDTGLYNEQFF. Written as DNA, the CDR3 is TGCAGCGTTGATACGGGACTGTACAATGAGCAGTTCTTC. The chain recombines TRBV29-1 with TRBJ2-1, with D tentatively TRBD2 (6 bases). Deletions cut 3 bases from V and 4 bases from J, with 10 bases between. The CDR3 has 13 amino acids. The V gene's germline CDR1 is SQVTM and CDR2 ANQGSEA.

V usage is TRBV6-2 or TRBV6-3 and J usage is TRBJ2-7; D is perhaps TRBD1 (5 bases). This CDR3 region has 12 residues. CDR1 MNHEY and CDR2 SVGEGT come from the germline V gene. Trimming left V 10 bases short and J 5 bases short, with 15 bases between. This chain's CDR3 is CAISQGSHEQYF. The CDR3 region has the DNA TGTGCCATCTCCCAGGGTTCCCACGAGCAGTACTTC.

This clonotype occurred a few times. The chain combines TRBV7-6 with TRBJ2-1, with D tentatively TRBD1 or TRBD2 (5 bases each). The CDR3 runs to 11 residues. V lost 8 bases to trimming and J lost 7 bases, with 9 bases between them. Germline V CDR1 and CDR2: SGHVS, FNYEAQ. CDR3 region: CASGEGNEQFF. In DNA form, the CDR3 reads TGTGCCAGCGGTGAGGGGAATGAGCAGTTCTTC.

This clonotype was picked up a small number of times. This chain links TRBV11-2 with TRBJ2-1, with TRBD1 matching over 7 bases. V shed 3 bases, J shed 10 bases, and the junction held 6 bases outside the gene matches. The CDR3 is 13 residues long. The germline CDR1 and CDR2 sequences are SGHAT and FQNNGV. The CDR3 region is CASSLRDSDEQFF. Written as DNA, the CDR3 is TGTGCCAGCAGCTTGAGGGACAGTGACGAGCAGTTCTTC.

The chain carries TRBV4-1 and TRBJ2-5, with TRBD2 identical over 7 bases. The ends lost 1 base at V and 9 bases at J; junction bases unmatched: 17. The V gene's germline CDR1 is MGHRA and CDR2 YSYEKL. This CDR3 has 17 amino acids. The CDR3 DNA reads TGCGCCAGCAGCCAAGGGGCTAGCGGTCTATCAAGAGGGTCCCAGTACTTC. It yields the protein CASSQGASGLSRGSQYF.

This clonotype occurred a few times. The V call is TRBV27, the J call TRBJ1-1, with TRBD1 as a possible D gene (5 bases). The CDR3 totals 17 residues. CDR1 is MNHEY and CDR2 is SMNVEV in the germline V gene (reference sequence). Trimming shortened V by 1 base and J by 2 bases, and 17 bases separated the two germline ends. The CDR3 DNA reads as TGTGCCAGCAGTTTATTCCCCCCTACTGACAGTAACACTGAAGCTTTCTTT. Translating gives CASSLFPPTDSNTEAFF.

The J gene is TRBJ2-1, the V gene TRBV5-4, with a tentative D call TRBD2 (6 bases). V lost 0 bases to trimming and J lost 2 bases, with 18 bases between them. CDR3 length: 18 amino acids. CDR1 and CDR2 from the germline V gene are SGHNT and YYREEE (reference sequence). This CDR3 reads CASSLEGPGEKAYNEQFF. CDR3 DNA sequence: TGTGCCAGCAGCTTGGAGGGTCCGGGGGAGAAGGCCTACAATGAGCAGTTCTTC.

This rearrangement joins TRBV29-1 to TRBJ2-5; weak D call: TRBD2 (6 bases). CDR3 length: 13 residues. Trimming stripped 1 base from V and 4 bases from J, with 10 bases between. CDR1 is SQVTM and CDR2 is ANQGSEA in the germline V gene. The CDR3 region has the DNA TGCAGCGTTGAAGTGGGAGGCGGAGAGACCCAGTACTTC. This codes for CSVEVGGGETQYF.

The chain couples TRBV20-1 to TRBJ2-7; D is possibly TRBD1 (6 bases). The CDR3 runs 12 residues. The V gene lost 6 bases and the J gene lost 9 bases, with 18 bases spanning the gap. Per germline, CDR1 DFQATT and CDR2 SNEGSKA (reference sequence). CDR3 sequence reads: CSAINRDLGQYF. Written as DNA, the CDR3 is TGCAGTGCCATAAACAGGGACCTGGGGCAGTACTTC.

This sequence joins TRBV7-2 and TRBJ2-5; no clear D gene. The CDR3 sequence is 15 residues long. Trimming cost V 2 bases and J 2 bases, with 12 bases left between them. The germline CDR1 and CDR2 sequences are SGHTA and FQGNSA. CDR3 sequence (DNA): TGTGCCAGCAGCTTATCCGGGCAAATTCAAGAGACCCAGTACTTC. It specifies CASSLSGQIQETQYF.

This clonotype was counted once. The chain couples TRBV29-1 to TRBJ1-1; maybe TRBD1 (6 bases). CDR1 and CDR2 from the germline V gene are SQVTM and ANQGSEA. V gave up 0 bases and J gave up 0 bases, with 14 bases separating them. The CDR3 is made up of 16 amino acids. The CDR3 here is CSVEDGQGLMNTEAFF. The CDR3 nucleotides are TGCAGCGTTGAAGACGGGCAGGGGCTTATGAACACTGAAGCTTTCTTT.

This clonotype was counted a few times. The chain uses TRBV19 and TRBJ2-7, with 8 bases fitting TRBD2. V was pared by 3 bases and J by 3 bases, with 7 bases of the junction left unmatched. Germline V gene lookup returns CDR1 LNHDA and CDR2 SQIVND (reference sequence). The CDR3 consists of 15 residues. The CDR3 spells CASSIGIAGLYEQYF. CDR3 in DNA: TGTGCCAGTAGTATCGGAATAGCGGGACTCTACGAGCAGTACTTC.